Following are 26 T cell receptor beta chains from one sample sequenced in a study of identical twins. A single record per CDR3 protein comes from TCRdb applying MiXCR to the 5' RACE reads. The sample lists roughly 290,000 distinct CDR3 sequences, about 8% occurring once. The sample also formed part of further work on yellow fever vaccine responses in identical twins.

Sample: memory (CD45RO+) T cells sorted from blood. Receptor source: a woman aged 18-30 years in good health.

V is TRBV28 and J is TRBJ1-4, with D unresolved. The germline gives CDR1 MDHEN, CDR2 SYDVKM. V lost 4 bases to trimming and J lost 7 bases, with 13 bases between them. CDR3 size: 14 residues. This chain's CDR3 is CASSSPEYVEKLFF. In DNA, the CDR3 is TGTGCCAGCAGTTCACCGGAGTACGTTGAAAAACTGTTTTTT.

This clonotype was seen repeatedly, ten times or more. The rearrangement uses TRBV12-3 or TRBV12-4 and TRBJ2-3; 8 bases agree with TRBD2. V dropped 2 bases and J dropped 2; count of bases not matched to a gene: 9. This CDR3 is 17 amino acids long. For the CDR3, the DNA is TGTGCCAGCAGTTTACGCCTAGCGGGTATAAACACAGATACGCAGTATTTT. This sequence encodes CASSLRLAGINTDTQYF.

The chain combines TRBV5-5 with TRBJ1-3; D unresolved. This CDR3 region has 14 residues. V dropped 0 bases and J dropped 2 bases, with 6 bases sitting between them. The germline V gene has CDR1 SGHKS and CDR2 YYEKEE (reference sequence). CDR3 coding DNA: TGTGCCAGCAGCTTGGAAGCTACTGGAAACACCATATATTTT. This gives the protein CASSLEATGNTIYF.

In its sample, this clonotype was seen many times. The chain couples TRBV20-1 to TRBJ2-2, with TRBD2 matching 12 bases. The CDR3 consists of 18 residues. Germline assignment: CDR1 DFQATT and CDR2 SNEGSKA (reference sequence). With 0 bases clipped from V and 0 bases from J, the junction kept 5 bases outside the gene matches. CDR3 region: CSARDVTSGSSNTGELFF. Written as DNA, the CDR3 is TGCAGTGCTAGAGATGTGACTAGCGGGAGCTCGAACACCGGGGAGCTGTTTTTT.

For the CDR3, the DNA is TGTGCCAGTAGTATACGGGTCGGGCTCGAAGCTTTCTTT. This encodes CASSIRVGLEAFF. The chain carries TRBV19 and TRBJ1-1, with D unclear. The CDR3 has 13 residues. CDR1 is LNHDA, CDR2 SQIVND, per germline (reference sequence). Trimming shortened V by 2 bases and J by 8 bases, and 12 bases separated the two germline ends.

There are many counts of this clonotype. The chain is built from TRBV4-2 and TRBJ2-1; TRBD2 matches 9 bases. This CDR3 comprises 16 residues. CDR1 is LGHNA, CDR2 YNFKEQ, per germline. Trimming took 4 bases from V and 8 from J; bases not matched to a gene: 12. The CDR3 here is CASSLLGREGDYEQFF. CDR3 sequence (DNA): TGTGCCAGCAGCCTCCTGGGGCGGGAGGGTGACTATGAGCAGTTCTTC.

This clonotype was counted a few times. The chain uses TRBV20-1 and TRBJ2-5; D unresolved. Looked up from germline, CDR1 is DFQATT and CDR2 is SNEGSKA (reference sequence). This CDR3 comprises 11 residues. With 3 bases removed from V and 2 bases from J, the gap between germline ends came to 4 bases. CDR3 nucleotides: TGCAGTGCTAGGCCTCAAGAGACCCAGTACTTC. This gives the protein CSARPQETQYF.

V usage is TRBV28 and J usage is TRBJ2-1; no firm D call. The CDR3 has 15 residues. The V gene lost 2 bases and the J gene lost 0 bases, with 8 bases spanning the gap. Per germline, CDR1 MDHEN and CDR2 SYDVKM. The CDR3: CASSLIGISYNEQFF. The CDR3 nucleotides are TGTGCCAGCAGTTTAATCGGCATCTCCTACAATGAGCAGTTCTTC.

The chain has TRBV7-9 and TRBJ2-2, with unresolved D. This CDR3 has 14 amino acids. Per germline, CDR1 SEHNR and CDR2 FQNEAQ (reference sequence). Between the trimmed V and J ends, which lost 1 base and 6 bases, there was a span of 9 bases. CDR3 amino acids: CASSLGLTAGELFF. CDR3 DNA sequence: TGTGCCAGCAGCTTAGGGCTGACGGCCGGGGAGCTGTTTTTT.

The V gene is TRBV28, the J gene TRBJ2-1, with D unclear. This CDR3 contains 14 residues. Germline assignment: CDR1 MDHEN and CDR2 SYDVKM. V lost 4 bases and J 6 bases, leaving 13 bases between the germline ends. The CDR3 is CASSSTRDGNEQFF. CDR3 nucleotide sequence: TGTGCCAGCAGTTCCACCCGCGACGGCAATGAGCAGTTCTTC.

This clonotype has just a few counts. V is TRBV14 and J is TRBJ1-1, with TRBD1 matching over 7 bases. Trimming at V came to 4 bases and at J to 7 bases, leaving 6 bases not matched to a gene. The germline gives CDR1 SGHDN, CDR2 FVKESK. The length of the CDR3 is 13 residues. In DNA form, the CDR3 reads TGTGCCAGCAGCCGAGACAGGGCTCATGAAGCTTTCTTT. Protein sequence: CASSRDRAHEAFF.

CDR3 amino acids: CASSQVGRQPQHF. DNA for the CDR3: TGTGCCAGCAGCCAAGTAGGGAGGCAGCCCCAGCATTTT. This chain joins TRBV3-1 and TRBJ1-5, with D unclear. The CDR3 totals 13 residues. V lost 1 base to trimming and J lost 7 bases, with 8 bases between them. The V gene's germline CDR1 is LGHDT and CDR2 YNNKEL (reference sequence).

The V and J genes are TRBV6-5 and TRBJ2-6; no reliable D call. Germline V lookup: CDR1 MNHEY, CDR2 SVGAGI. Trimming cost V 8 bases and J 0 bases, with 8 bases left between them. The CDR3 spans 14 residues. The CDR3 DNA is TGTGCCAGCTGTTCGATCTCTGGGGCCAACGTCCTGACTTTC. This gives the protein CASCSISGANVLTF.

CDR3 in amino acids: CSVDDGGLAGASSTDTQYF. DNA for the CDR3: TGCAGCGTTGATGATGGTGGCCTAGCGGGAGCGAGTAGCACAGATACGCAGTATTTT. V and J are TRBV29-1 and TRBJ2-3; 10 bases match TRBD2. The ends lost 3 bases at V and 0 bases at J; junction bases unmatched: 15. This CDR3 comprises 19 residues. Germline V gives CDR1 SQVTM, CDR2 ANQGSEA.

This clonotype was seen more than once but under ten times. V gene TRBV13 combines with J gene TRBJ2-1; 8 positions agree with TRBD2. V lost 5 bases and J lost 5; bases outside the gene matches: 8. The CDR3 has 15 residues. Germline assignment: CDR1 PRHDT and CDR2 FYEKMQ (reference sequence). The CDR3: CASSPPGGPHNEQFF. The CDR3, as DNA: TGTGCCAGCAGCCCACCGGGGGGGCCCCACAATGAGCAGTTCTTC.

This clonotype has ten or more counts. V gene TRBV5-5 combines with J gene TRBJ2-7; D call uncertain. The V gene lost 3 bases and the J gene lost 1 base, with 8 bases spanning the gap. The CDR3 is made up of 13 amino acids. Germline lookup yields CDR1 SGHKS and CDR2 YYEKEE (reference sequence). CDR3: CASSSRSSYEQYF. In DNA, the CDR3 is TGTGCCAGCAGCTCTAGATCTTCCTACGAGCAGTACTTC.

This clonotype was counted between two and nine times. The chain employs TRBV6-5 and TRBJ1-2; no clear D gene. Deletions cut 2 bases from V and 2 bases from J, with 9 bases between. Per the germline V gene, CDR1 is MNHEY and CDR2 is SVGAGI. The CDR3 is 14 amino acids. DNA of the CDR3: TGTGCCAGCAGTTACAGTGCAGGAAACTATGGCTACACCTTC. Amino acids: CASSYSAGNYGYTF.

Only a few counts were recorded for this clonotype. The chain carries TRBV28 and TRBJ2-5; D might be TRBD1 or TRBD2, each matching 5 bases. Trimming stripped 5 bases from V and 2 bases from J, with 18 bases between. CDR1 and CDR2 from the germline V gene are MDHEN and SYDVKM. The CDR3 is 16 residues long. CDR3: CASSSRDGRTQETQYF. The DNA of the CDR3 is TGTGCCAGCAGTAGTCGGGACGGAAGAACTCAAGAGACCCAGTACTTC.

This clonotype has more than one count but fewer than ten. V and J are TRBV6-5 and TRBJ2-7; 7 nucleotides agree with TRBD1. The V gene end was trimmed by 5 bases and the J gene end by 0 bases; junction bases not matched to a gene: 7. Germline CDR1 reads MNHEY; CDR2 reads SVGAGI. This CDR3 spans 15 amino acids. The CDR3 sequence is CASSIQGNPSYEQYV. The CDR3 DNA follows: TGTGCCAGCAGTATACAGGGGAACCCCTCCTACGAGCAGTACGTC.

This clonotype was seen a handful of times. The chain is built from TRBV14 and TRBJ1-5, with D unclear. Germline V lookup: CDR1 SGHDN, CDR2 FVKESK. The CDR3 spans 13 residues. Trimming cost V 4 bases and J 12 bases, with 16 bases left between them. This chain's CDR3 is CASSLTGLTHQHF. The CDR3 DNA reads TGTGCCAGCAGCCTCACCGGACTGACGCACCAGCATTTT.

This clonotype was observed many times. The chain employs TRBV12-3 or TRBV12-4 and TRBJ2-1, with 11 bases identical to TRBD2. V shed 3 bases, J shed 12 bases, and the junction held 10 bases outside the gene matches. This CDR3 has 15 residues. CDR3: CASSFNSGGAFRQFF. CDR3 nucleotides: TGTGCCAGCAGTTTTAATAGCGGGGGGGCCTTTCGGCAGTTCTTC.

V is TRBV6-1 and J is TRBJ2-2; D may correspond to TRBD1 or TRBD2 (5 bases each). This CDR3 is built from 15 residues. Germline V gene lookup returns CDR1 MNHNS and CDR2 SASEGT. V lost 5 bases and J 3 bases, leaving 13 bases between the germline ends. CDR3 coding DNA: TGTGCCAGCAGTAGAGGGACGGCCGACACCGGGGAGCTGTTTTTT. This gives the protein CASSRGTADTGELFF.

This clonotype occurred a few times. The chain combines TRBV14 with TRBJ2-7; D is ambiguous. Looked up from germline, CDR1 is SGHDN and CDR2 is FVKESK. There are 12 residues in the CDR3. The V and J ends lost 4 bases and 4 bases respectively, with 8 bases between them. CDR3 coding DNA: TGTGCCAGCAGCCCTCCACCGTACGAGCAGTACTTC. It codes for CASSPPPYEQYF.

This clonotype was counted a few times. The gene calls are TRBV4-1 and TRBJ2-7, with TRBD2 matching 12 bases. Trimming cost V 3 bases and J 4 bases; bases outside gene matches: 10. This CDR3 spans 17 amino acids. Looked up from germline, CDR1 is MGHRA and CDR2 is YSYEKL. The CDR3 DNA follows: TGCGCCAGCAGCCAGAGGGTACTAGCGGGAGGTGGTTACGAGCAGTACTTC. Its protein product is CASSQRVLAGGGYEQYF.

The chain is built from TRBV6-5 and TRBJ1-2, with 8 bases identical to TRBD1. In germline, CDR1 is MNHEY, CDR2 SVGAGI. The CDR3 is made up of 14 amino acids. The junction had 10 bases not matched to a gene; V was cut back by 7 bases and J by 6 bases. The CDR3 DNA reads as TGTGCCAGCATTAGAACAGGGGGTCCCAATGGCTACACCTTC. Protein product: CASIRTGGPNGYTF.

This clonotype was found many times. The chain is built from TRBV25-1 and TRBJ2-7, with 7 bases that match TRBD1. The CDR3 is 14 residues long. CDR1 is MGHDK and CDR2 is SYGVNS in the germline V gene. The ends lost 5 bases at V and 2 bases at J; junction bases unmatched: 6. The CDR3 coding sequence is TGTGCCAGCAGTCTCCGACAGGGAACCTACGAGCAGTACTTC. This encodes CASSLRQGTYEQYF.